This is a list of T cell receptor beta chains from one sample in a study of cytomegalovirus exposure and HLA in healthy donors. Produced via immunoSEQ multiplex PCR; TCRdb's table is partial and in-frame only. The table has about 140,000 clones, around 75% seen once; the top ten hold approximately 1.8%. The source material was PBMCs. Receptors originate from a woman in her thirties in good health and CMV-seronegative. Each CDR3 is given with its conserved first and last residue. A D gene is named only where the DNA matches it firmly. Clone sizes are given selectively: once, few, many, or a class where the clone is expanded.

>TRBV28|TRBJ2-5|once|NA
TGTGCCAGCAGTTCGGCGGGGACAGCGAAAGAGACCCAGTACTTC
CASSSAGTAKETQYF
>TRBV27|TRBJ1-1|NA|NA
TGTGCCAGCAGTCCCTGGCGGGACACTGAAGCTTTCTTT
CASSPWRDTEAFF
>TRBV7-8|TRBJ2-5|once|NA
TGTGCCAGCAGCCCCCCGTTGAGCCGGACCCAGTACTTC
CASSPPLSRTQYF
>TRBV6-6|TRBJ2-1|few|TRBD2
TGTGCCAGCAGTTTAGCGGGGGGGCAATACAATGAGCAGTTCTTC
CASSLAGGQYNEQFF
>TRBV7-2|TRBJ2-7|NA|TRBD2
TGTGCCAGCAGCTTTAGGACTAGCGGGAGTATCGGGTTTGACTACGAGCAGTACTTC
CASSFRTSGSIGFDYEQYF
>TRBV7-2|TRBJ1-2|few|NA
TGTGCCAGCAGCCCATACTCCAGGGTCGAGGAGTATGGCTACACCTTC
CASSPYSRVEEYGYTF
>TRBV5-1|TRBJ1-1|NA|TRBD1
TGCGCCAGCAGCCAACAGGGGATTGAAGCTTTCTTT
CASSQQGIEAFF
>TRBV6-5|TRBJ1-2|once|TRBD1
TGTGCCAGCAGGGAGACAGGGAATACCGGTGGCTACACCTTC
CASRETGNTGGYTF
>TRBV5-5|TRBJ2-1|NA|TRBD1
TGTGCCAGCAGCTTGGCCGGGACAGGCACGTACAATGAGCAGTTCTTC
CASSLAGTGTYNEQFF
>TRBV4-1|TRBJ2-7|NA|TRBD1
TGCGCCAGCAGCCTTCGGGAACAGGGGGCCTACGAGCAGTACTTC
CASSLREQGAYEQYF
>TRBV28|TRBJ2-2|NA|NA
TGTGCCAGCATGGGGCAGATGAACACCGGGGAGCTGTTTTTT
CASMGQMNTGELFF
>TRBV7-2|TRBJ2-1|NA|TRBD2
TGTGCCAGCAGCTTAGGGCTAGCGGGAGCCACCTCCTACAATGAGCAGTTCTTC
CASSLGLAGATSYNEQFF
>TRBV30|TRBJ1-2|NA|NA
TGTGCCTGGAGTGTACTCGGGGGTTTCTATGGCTACACCTTC
CAWSVLGGFYGYTF
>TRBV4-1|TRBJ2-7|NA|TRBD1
TGCGCCAGCAGCCAAGATCTTGACAGGGGGCAATACGAGCAGTACTTC
CASSQDLDRGQYEQYF
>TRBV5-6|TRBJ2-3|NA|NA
TGTGCCAGCAGCTTGGTCGGAGCGGCAGATACGCAGTATTTT
CASSLVGAADTQYF
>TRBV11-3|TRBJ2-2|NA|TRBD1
TGTGCCAGCAGCCCGGACAGGATCACCGGGGAGCTGTTTTTT
CASSPDRITGELFF
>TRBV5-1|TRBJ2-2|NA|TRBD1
TGCGCCAGCAACCCAGGGGGCGGGAACACCGGGGAGCTGTTTTTT
CASNPGGGNTGELFF
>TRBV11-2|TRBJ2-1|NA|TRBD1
TGTGCCAGCAGCTTATTCGGAGACAGGGGCAATGAGCAGTTCTTC
CASSLFGDRGNEQFF
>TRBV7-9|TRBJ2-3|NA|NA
TGTGCCAGCGGGGTTGGGGGACTTGGGACCACAGATACGCAGTATTTT
CASGVGGLGTTDTQYF
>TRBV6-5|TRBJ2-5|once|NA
TGTGCCAGCAGTTACTCATGGGGAGCGGCCCAGTACTTC
CASSYSWGAAQYF
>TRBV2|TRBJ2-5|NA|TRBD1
TGTGCCAGCAGGTCTGGACAGGGGCACGAGACCCAGTACTTC
CASRSGQGHETQYF
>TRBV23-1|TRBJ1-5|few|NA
TGCGCCAGCAGTCGAACAGGCGATAGCAATCAGCCCCAGCATTTT
CASSRTGDSNQPQHF
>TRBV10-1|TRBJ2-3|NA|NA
TGCGCCAGCAGGAAACAGGGATCAGATACGCAGTATTTT
CASRKQGSDTQYF
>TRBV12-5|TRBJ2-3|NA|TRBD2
TGTGCTAGTGGTCCGGGACTAGCGGGGGTCACAGATACGCAGTATTTT
CASGPGLAGVTDTQYF
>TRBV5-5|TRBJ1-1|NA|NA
TGTGCCAGCAGCTTGGCTTTATCCCTGAGAGACACTGAAGCTTTCTTT
CASSLALSLRDTEAFF
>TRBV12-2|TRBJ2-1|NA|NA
TGTGCAAGTCGCTCATCCCCCTGGGGCGGGGGACCGAACAATGAGCAGTTCTTC
CASRSSPWGGGPNNEQFF
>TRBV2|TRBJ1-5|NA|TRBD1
TGTGCCGGCAGGCTGACAGGGGATCAGCCCCAGCATTTT
CAGRLTGDQPQHF
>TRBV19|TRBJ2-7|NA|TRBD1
TGTGCCAGTAGTTTGACAGGGGAAGGGTACAGCGAGCAGTACTTC
CASSLTGEGYSEQYF
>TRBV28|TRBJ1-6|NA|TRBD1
TGTGCCAGCAGTGGCCGGGACAGGGTGGAATCACCCCTCCACTTT
CASSGRDRVESPLHF
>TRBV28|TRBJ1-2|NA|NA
TGTGCCAGCAGTTCCCCCTCTTGGACTAGAGATGGCTACACCTTC
CASSSPSWTRDGYTF
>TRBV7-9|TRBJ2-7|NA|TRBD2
TGTGCCAGCAGCCCGCCAACGGGAGGACCCCACGAGCAGTACTTC
CASSPPTGGPHEQYF
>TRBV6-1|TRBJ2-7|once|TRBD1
TGTGCCAGCAGTCGACAGGGGGCTGAGTACGAGCAGTACTTC
CASSRQGAEYEQYF
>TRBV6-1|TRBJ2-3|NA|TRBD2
TGTGCCAGCAGTGAGCTAGCGGGGGGGTTGACAGATACGCAGTATTTT
CASSELAGGLTDTQYF
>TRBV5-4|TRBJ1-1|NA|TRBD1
TGTGCCAGCAGCTTATGGGACAGGGGAACTGAAGCTTTCTTT
CASSLWDRGTEAFF
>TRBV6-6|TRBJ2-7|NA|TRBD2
TGTGCCAGCAGTTACTCTCAAGCGGGAGGGTACGAGCAGTACTTC
CASSYSQAGGYEQYF
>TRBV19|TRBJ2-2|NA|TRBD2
TGTGCCAGTAGGATTAGCGGGGGGCCCACCGGGGAGCTGTTTTTT
CASRISGGPTGELFF
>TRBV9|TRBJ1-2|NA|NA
TGTGCCAGCAGCGGGTACCAGGGTAGGTTTAACTATGGCTACACCTTC
CASSGYQGRFNYGYTF
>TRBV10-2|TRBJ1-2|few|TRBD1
TGCGCCAGCAGTGTAGGACAGGTTGATGGCTACACCTTC
CASSVGQVDGYTF
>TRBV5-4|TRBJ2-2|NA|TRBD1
TGTGCCAGCAGCCCTGGGACAGCCCGGAACACCGGGGAGCTGTTTTTT
CASSPGTARNTGELFF
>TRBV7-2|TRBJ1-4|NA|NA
TGTGCCAGCAGCTTACAGGGATTGGGGGAAAAACTGTTTTTT
CASSLQGLGEKLFF
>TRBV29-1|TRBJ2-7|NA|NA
TGCAGCGTTAACGGTAGGGGAACCTACGAGCAGTACTTC
CSVNGRGTYEQYF
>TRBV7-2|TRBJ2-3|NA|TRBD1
TGTGCCAGCAGCTTACCCCCGACAGGGTACGGCACAGATACGCAGTATTTT
CASSLPPTGYGTDTQYF
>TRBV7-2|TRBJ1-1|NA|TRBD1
TGTGCCAGCAGCTTCGGGACAGGAGTGTCTGAAGCTTTCTTT
CASSFGTGVSEAFF
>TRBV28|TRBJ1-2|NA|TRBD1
TGTGCCAGCAGCCCTCACTCGACAGGGGCCTATGGCTACACCTTC
CASSPHSTGAYGYTF
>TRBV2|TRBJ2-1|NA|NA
TGTGCCAGCAGTGAAGGCAGGGGCAATGAGCAGTTCTTC
CASSEGRGNEQFF
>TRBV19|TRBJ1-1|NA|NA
TGTGCCAGTAGTATAAGGGGTCCGGGCACTGAAGCTTTCTTT
CASSIRGPGTEAFF
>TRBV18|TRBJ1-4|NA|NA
TGTGCCAGCTCACAGGGCCGGCGGGGAAGTAATGAAAAACTGTTTTTT
CASSQGRRGSNEKLFF
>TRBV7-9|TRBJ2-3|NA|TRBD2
TGTGCCAGCAGCGAGCGGGAGCACTCAGATACGCAGTATTTT
CASSEREHSDTQYF
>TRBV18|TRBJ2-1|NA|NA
TGTGCCAGCTCACCAGGAACGTTAGGAGATGAGCAGTTCTTC
CASSPGTLGDEQFF
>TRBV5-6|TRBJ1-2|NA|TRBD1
TGTGCCGGCAGCCCCCGGGACAGTGGGATCTACACCTTC
CAGSPRDSGIYTF
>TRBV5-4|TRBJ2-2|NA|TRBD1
TGTGCCAGCAGCCCTCGAGGGGGCCAAACGAACACCGGGGAGCTGTTTTTT
CASSPRGGQTNTGELFF
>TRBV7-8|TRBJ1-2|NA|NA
TGTGCCAGCAGCTTAGTATTCGGTGGCTATGGCTACACCTTC
CASSLVFGGYGYTF
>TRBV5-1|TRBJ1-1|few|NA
TGCGCCAGCAGCTTGGTAGGATTCGGGGAGGTCACTGAAGCTTTCTTT
CASSLVGFGEVTEAFF
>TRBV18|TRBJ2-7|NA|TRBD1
TGTGCCAGCTCGGCTTTCGGACAGGGGCGAACCTACGAGCAGTACTTC
CASSAFGQGRTYEQYF
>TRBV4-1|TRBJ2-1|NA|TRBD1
TGCGCCAGCAGCCAAGATGGGGACAGTTACAATGAGCAGTTCTTC
CASSQDGDSYNEQFF
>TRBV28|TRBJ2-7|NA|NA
TGTGCCAGCAGTTTAAGGTCATTAGGTGGGGGGGGCAACGAGCAGTACTTC
CASSLRSLGGGGNEQYF
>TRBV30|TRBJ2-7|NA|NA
TGTGCCTGGAGCCCGGTGGGGACATCGAACTACGAGCAGTACTTC
CAWSPVGTSNYEQYF